This T cell receptor beta chain came from a study of OX40 agonist ivuxolimab in advanced cancers. Study-wide context: Six ivuxolimab dose levels, 0.01 to 10 mg/kg, were given intravenously every 2 weeks. Study observations and caveats: Expanded peripheral T cells had an undetermined antigen specificity. Among T cells, CD8+ cells averaged more expanded clones than CD4+ cells.

As concerns this clone: The target antigen is unknown.

Generated by immunoSEQ multiplex PCR, the TCRdb table keeps only in-frame clones and is missing some. The table lists around 60,000 clones, 85% to 90% of them singletons, with around 11% in the top ten. Germline V gene data show CDR1 as MGHRA and CDR2 as YSYEKL. This CDR3 contains 19 residues. Trimming removed 0 bases from V and 2 bases from J, with 19 bases in between. Autoimmune disease history or systemic immunosuppression meant exclusion. The sequencing used CD4+ or CD8+ T cells sorted from blood, collected in a trial of the OX40 agonist ivuxolimab. V and J are TRBV4-1 and TRBJ1-4; D is ambiguous. This receptor was identified in an adult with an advanced solid tumor such as melanoma, head and neck, liver or kidney cancer. The CDR3 reads CASSQDPAGRLGTNEKLFF. CDR3 nucleotides: TGCGCCAGCAGCCAAGATCCCGCAGGACGACTTGGGACTAATGAAAAACTGTTTTTT.